Below, 23 T cell receptor beta chains from the same sample are listed, as sequenced in a study of T cell responses to AZD1222 COVID-19 vaccine. Using immunoSEQ multiplex PCR, the repertoire was profiled, and TCRdb retains in-frame clones only, with some absent. This table has about 100,000 clones, about nine tenths appearing once. This specimen was peripheral blood, taken on day 0 of AZD1222 vaccination. The receptors originated from an adult in good health.

This sequence joins TRBV5-1 and TRBJ2-1, with a tentative D call TRBD1 (6 bases). CDR3 length equals 16 residues. V lost 4 bases, J lost 7 bases, and 21 bases lay in between. CDR1 SGHRS and CDR2 YFSETQ come from the germline V gene. In DNA form, the CDR3 reads TGCGCCAGCAGCCCCGGTGCGCCAGGGGTTGGAAATGAGCAGTTCTTC. Residues: CASSPGAPGVGNEQFF.

The chain links TRBV7-9 to TRBJ1-2; 7 bases match TRBD1. Per the germline V gene, CDR1 is SEHNR and CDR2 is FQNEAQ (reference sequence). The CDR3 runs 14 residues. The junction had 11 bases not matched to a gene; V was cut back by 6 bases and J by 7 bases. The CDR3: CASSYIGTVGGYTF. CDR3 nucleotide sequence: TGTGCCAGCAGTTATATCGGGACAGTAGGTGGCTACACCTTC.

The chain combines TRBV5-4 with TRBJ2-1, with D possibly TRBD2 on 6 matching bases. V lost 0 bases, J lost 9 bases, and 10 bases lay in between. This CDR3 has 13 residues. Per the germline V gene, CDR1 is SGHNT and CDR2 is YYREEE (reference sequence). Here the CDR3 reads CASSLVYSGEQFF. DNA of the CDR3: TGTGCCAGCAGCTTGGTCTATAGCGGTGAGCAGTTCTTC. Full variable domain (outside the CDR3, taken from reference TRBV5-4 and TRBJ2-1): ETGVTQSPTHLIKTRGQQVTLRCSSQSGHNTVSWYQQALGQGPQFIFQYYREEENGRGNFPPRFSGLQFPNYSSELNVNALELDDSALYLCASSLVYSGEQFFGPGTRLTVL.

J is TRBJ1-5 and V is TRBV20-1; D remains unclear. The germline V and J ends were trimmed by 3 bases and 0 bases, with 9 bases remaining between them. This CDR3 comprises 14 residues. Germline loops: CDR1 DFQATT, CDR2 SNEGSKA (reference sequence). For the CDR3, the DNA is TGCAGTGCTAGTTGGGGTTATAGCAATCAGCCCCAGCATTTT. Residues: CSASWGYSNQPQHF.

This clone was counted once. The chain links TRBV29-1 to TRBJ2-3; 8 bases are shared with TRBD2. The CDR3 loop spans 14 amino acids. V was pared by 4 bases and J by 2 bases, with 5 bases of the junction left unmatched. In germline, CDR1 is SQVTM, CDR2 ANQGSEA. CDR3 residues: CSVALAGYTDTQYF. CDR3 bases: TGCAGCGTTGCCCTAGCGGGTTACACAGATACGCAGTATTTT.

The J gene is TRBJ1-1, the V gene TRBV15, with D perhaps TRBD1 (5 bases). Trimming took 5 bases from V and 2 from J, leaving 15 bases between them. The germline V gene encodes CDR1 LNHNV and CDR2 YYDKDF (reference sequence). CDR3 length equals 15 residues. In DNA, the CDR3 is TGTGCCACCAGCGGCCTGATGACAGAAAACACTGAAGCTTTCTTT. It is translated as CATSGLMTENTEAFF.

Only one count was recorded for this clone. The chain is built from TRBV24-1 and TRBJ1-1, with 8 nucleotides matching TRBD1. Looked up from germline, CDR1 is KGHDR and CDR2 is SFDVKD. V dropped 3 bases and J dropped 6; count of bases not matched to a gene: 5. The CDR3 extends over 14 amino acids. The CDR3 region is CATSDPWTGSEAFF. Here the CDR3 DNA reads TGTGCCACCAGTGATCCTTGGACAGGGTCTGAAGCTTTCTTT.

The chain joins TRBV6-1 to TRBJ2-7; TRBD1 or TRBD2 may be the D gene (5 bases each). CDR1 MNHNS and CDR2 SASEGT come from the germline V gene. The CDR3 loop spans 16 amino acids. Between the trimmed V and J ends, which lost 1 base and 4 bases, there was a span of 17 bases. The CDR3 DNA is TGTGCCAGCAGTGAAGGGGTCGCAGGGAGTGGGTACGAGCAGTACTTC. This translates into CASSEGVAGSGYEQYF.

The chain carries TRBV11-3 and TRBJ2-1, with D uncertain. Germline assignment: CDR1 SGHNT and CDR2 YENEEA. V lost 4 bases and J lost 6, with 13 bases in between. The CDR3 length is 14 residues. DNA of the CDR3: TGTGCCAGCAGCTCCGGGCGTCATAGCAATGAGCAGTTCTTC. Encoded protein: CASSSGRHSNEQFF.

The CDR3 nucleotides are TGTGCCAGCAGTGACTCGGTTGTAGCGGGAGGGCCCGTTGAGCAGTTCTTC. Translation gives CASSDSVVAGGPVEQFF. The chain is built from TRBV6-4 and TRBJ2-1; 11 bases map to TRBD2. This CDR3 is built from 17 residues. V was pared by 0 bases and J by 9 bases, with 10 bases of the junction left unmatched. CDR1 is MRHNA, CDR2 SNTAGT, per germline.

V gene TRBV18 combines with J gene TRBJ2-7; TRBD1 matches at 7 bases. Trimming cost V 2 bases and J 1 base; bases outside gene matches: 2. This CDR3 has 14 residues. Per germline, CDR1 KGHSH and CDR2 LQKENI. CDR3 DNA sequence: TGTGCCAGCTCACCAGAGGGACAGTCCTACGAGCAGTACTTC. It codes for CASSPEGQSYEQYF.

The V and J genes are TRBV11-3 and TRBJ1-3; D is unclear. Trimming took off 3 bases at V and 2 bases at J, with 17 bases between the two ends. This CDR3 is 17 amino acids long. Germline loops: CDR1 SGHNT, CDR2 YENEEA. CDR3 sequence reads: CASSFITGFKTGNTIYF. The CDR3 nucleotides are TGTGCCAGCAGCTTTATTACGGGGTTCAAAACTGGAAACACCATATATTTT. Looking up the rest from reference TRBV11-3 and TRBJ1-3 gives the full variable domain: EAGVVQSPRYKIIEKKQPVAFWCNPISGHNTLYWYLQNLGQGPELLIRYENEEAVDDSQLPKDRFSAERLKGVDSTLKIQPAELGDSAVYLCASSFITGFKTGNTIYFGEGSWLTVV.

The chain employs TRBV11-2 and TRBJ1-1, with 7 bases identical to TRBD1. The CDR3 length is 15 residues. Germline V CDR1 and CDR2: SGHAT, FQNNGV. V lost 1 base to trimming and J lost 6 bases; unmatched junction nucleotides: 8. The CDR3: CASSLGWGTVAEAFF. The CDR3 DNA reads TGTGCCAGCAGCTTAGGGTGGGGGACAGTCGCTGAAGCTTTCTTT.

Of note for this clone: At one end the junction does not follow the germline gene, possibly because of a read error. This chain connects TRBV9 to TRBJ2-1, with TRBD2 matching 9 bases. From germline, CDR1 is SGDLS and CDR2 YYNGEE. The CDR3 contains 16 residues. The CDR3 bases are TGTGCCAGCAGCACTCCGTTAGCGGGAGCATACAGTGAGCAGTTCTTC. Translated: CASSTPLAGAYSEQFF.

The chain carries TRBV19 and TRBJ2-7; a possible D gene is TRBD2 (6 bases). Trimming removed 2 bases at V and 2 bases at J, with 19 bases between. Per germline, CDR1 LNHDA and CDR2 SQIVND (reference sequence). This CDR3 region has 17 residues. The CDR3 sequence: CASSIRSTGTGAYEQYF. The CDR3 region has the DNA TGTGCCAGTAGTATACGTTCAACCGGGACTGGAGCCTACGAGCAGTACTTC. Full variable domain (remainder filled in from reference TRBV19 and TRBJ2-7): DGGITQSPKYLFRKEGQNVTLSCEQNLNHDAMYWYRQDPGQGLRLIYYSQIVNDFQKGDIAEGYSVSREKKESFPLTVTSAQKNPTAFYLCASSIRSTGTGAYEQYFGPGTRLTVT.

The rearrangement uses TRBV6-2 or TRBV6-3 and TRBJ1-2; possible D gene TRBD1, 6 bases. V was shortened by 0 bases and J by 11 bases, with 10 bases between the two germline ends. The CDR3 has 12 residues. Germline CDR1 reads MNHEY; CDR2 reads SVGEGT. Here the CDR3 DNA reads TGTGCCAGCAGTTACTCGACGCAGGGGTACACCTTC. As protein: CASSYSTQGYTF.

In this sample, this clone turned up once. This rearrangement joins TRBV4-3 to TRBJ2-3; D remains ambiguous. CDR1 and CDR2 (germline): LGHNA, YSLEER. With 2 bases removed from V and 6 bases from J, the gap between germline ends came to 18 bases. The CDR3 has 16 amino acids. CDR3 amino acids: CASSQRLWDQGDTQYF. CDR3 DNA sequence: TGCGCCAGCAGCCAAAGGCTCTGGGATCAAGGCGATACGCAGTATTTT.

V gene TRBV4-1 combines with J gene TRBJ1-5; 7 bases are shared with TRBD1. Looked up from germline, CDR1 is MGHRA and CDR2 is YSYEKL. Unmatched junction bases numbered 12, after V lost 4 bases and J lost 9 bases. The CDR3 sequence is 15 residues long. For the CDR3, the DNA is TGCGCCAGCAGCCCGGACCCAGGACAGGACGGGCCCCAGCATTTT. The encoded protein is CASSPDPGQDGPQHF.

This clone has only one observation. CDR3 sequence: CATSRDFYGYTF. The CDR3 region has the DNA TGTGCCACCAGCAGAGATTTCTATGGCTACACCTTC. The chain couples TRBV15 to TRBJ1-2; D remains unclear. Per germline, CDR1 LNHNV and CDR2 YYDKDF (reference sequence). Deletions cut 0 bases from V and 4 bases from J, with 3 bases between. The CDR3 runs 12 residues.

This chain connects TRBV29-1 to TRBJ1-1; possible D gene TRBD1, 5 bases. The CDR3 loop spans 14 amino acids. Germline loops: CDR1 SQVTM, CDR2 ANQGSEA. V shed 4 bases and J shed 1 base, with 13 bases lying between them. CDR3 amino acids: CSVGAQGGNTEAFF. For the CDR3, the DNA is TGCAGCGTTGGAGCCCAGGGTGGGAACACTGAAGCTTTCTTT. Full variable domain (remainder filled in from reference TRBV29-1 and TRBJ1-1): SAVISQKPSRDICQRGTSLTIQCQVDSQVTMMFWYRQQPGQSLTLIATANQGSEATYESGFVIDKFPISRPNLTFSTLTVSNMSPEDSSIYLCSVGAQGGNTEAFFGQGTRLTVV.

This clone was seen a few times. The chain carries TRBV28 and TRBJ1-2; D may be TRBD1 (5 bases). The CDR3 totals 15 residues. Between the trimmed V and J ends, which lost 5 bases and 6 bases, there was a span of 19 bases. Germline V gene sequence: CDR1 MDHEN, CDR2 SYDVKM. CDR3 sequence reads: CASSPLLAGQDGYTF. In nucleotides, the CDR3 is TGTGCCAGCAGTCCCTTACTAGCAGGGCAGGATGGCTACACCTTC.

This chain uses TRBV6-1 with TRBJ2-1; D not certain. The CDR3 totals 15 residues. The germline V and J ends were trimmed by 3 bases and 1 base, with 10 bases remaining between them. Germline V gene data show CDR1 as MNHNS and CDR2 as SASEGT. As DNA, the CDR3 is TGTGCCAGCAGTGATTCCGAAGCTTCCTACAATGAGCAGTTCTTC. Translation gives CASSDSEASYNEQFF.

This rearrangement joins TRBV5-5 to TRBJ2-7; a possible D gene is TRBD1 (6 bases). Germline values: CDR1 SGHKS, CDR2 YYEKEE (reference sequence). V gave up 6 bases and J gave up 1 base, with 14 bases separating them. The CDR3 length is 14 residues. The CDR3 DNA reads as TGTGCCAGCACCACCCTGGACAGTTCCTACGAGCAGTACTTC. This translates into CASTTLDSSYEQYF. The entire variable domain, with the rest obtained from reference TRBV5-5 and TRBJ2-7, is as follows: DAGVTQSPTHLIKTRGQQVTLRCSPISGHKSVSWYQQVLGQGPQFIFQYYEKEERGRGNFPDRFSARQFPNYSSELNVNALLLGDSALYLCASTTLDSSYEQYFGPGTRLTVT.